A single sample gave rise to the 13 T cell receptor beta chains below, sequenced in a study of T cell responses to AZD1222 COVID-19 vaccine. Generated by immunoSEQ multiplex PCR, the TCRdb table keeps only in-frame clones and is missing some. This sample has about 110,000 clones, with around 90% found just once. The input for sequencing was peripheral blood, taken on day 0 of MenACWY control vaccination. These receptor sequences come from an adult in good health.

This sequence joins TRBV30 and TRBJ1-2; a possible D gene is TRBD1 (6 bases). This CDR3 has 15 amino acids. The ends were cut back, 2 bases at V and 7 bases at J, with 20 bases in the middle. The V gene's germline CDR1 is GTSNPN and CDR2 SVGIG (reference sequence). CDR3 nucleotides: TGTGCCTGGAGTACGGGGACACAGGCGCCGGCTGGCTACACCTTC. Its translation is CAWSTGTQAPAGYTF.

The gene calls are TRBV19 and TRBJ2-2; possible D gene TRBD2, 7 bases. Germline values: CDR1 LNHDA, CDR2 SQIVND (reference sequence). There are 14 residues in the CDR3. Between the trimmed V and J ends, which lost 6 bases and 5 bases, there was a span of 13 bases. The CDR3 loop is CASSGGPRTGELFF. The CDR3, as DNA: TGTGCCAGTAGCGGGGGGCCCAGGACCGGGGAGCTGTTTTTT.

This rearrangement joins TRBV5-4 to TRBJ1-4, with D perhaps TRBD1 (6 bases). The CDR3 totals 16 residues. From germline, CDR1 is SGHNT and CDR2 YYREEE (reference sequence). Trimming pared 4 bases from V and 7 bases from J, leaving 20 bases between. This chain's CDR3 is CASSTQSGAAREKLFF. The CDR3 DNA reads TGTGCCAGCAGCACACAGTCAGGGGCAGCTCGTGAAAAACTGTTTTTT. The full variable domain, completed using reference TRBV5-4 and TRBJ1-4, is ETGVTQSPTHLIKTRGQQVTLRCSSQSGHNTVSWYQQALGQGPQFIFQYYREEENGRGNFPPRFSGLQFPNYSSELNVNALELDDSALYLCASSTQSGAAREKLFFGSGTQLSVL.

The chain recombines TRBV5-1 with TRBJ2-1; 11 bases fit TRBD2. Germline trimming cut 3 bases from V and 2 bases from J; bases unmatched to any gene: 1. Germline CDR1 SGHRS, CDR2 YFSETQ. The CDR3 length is 15 residues. CDR3 nucleotide sequence: TGCGCCAGCAGCTCACTAGCGGGGGCCTACAATGAGCAGTTCTTC. It specifies CASSSLAGAYNEQFF.

This chain uses TRBV27 with TRBJ2-7, with D hard to call. V shed 3 bases and J shed 0 bases, with 12 bases lying between them. Germline CDR1 MNHEY, CDR2 SMNVEV (reference sequence). The CDR3 runs 15 residues. CDR3 nucleotides: TGTGCCAGCAGTTTTGACGGCGGCTCCTCCTACGAGCAGTACTTC. It specifies CASSFDGGSSYEQYF.

The gene calls are TRBV5-1 and TRBJ1-1, with 7 bases fitting TRBD1. Looked up from germline, CDR1 is SGHRS and CDR2 is YFSETQ. The V segment lost 5 bases and the J segment 7 bases; nucleotides outside the gene matches: 11. This CDR3 comprises 14 residues. The CDR3 DNA reads as TGCGCCAGCAGTTCTGGTCAGGGGGAGGATGAAGCTTTCTTT. Protein: CASSSGQGEDEAFF.

In this sample, this clone turned up a few times. The chain is built from TRBV4-1 and TRBJ1-3; D uncertain. CDR1 and CDR2 from the germline V gene are MGHRA and YSYEKL. Trimming cost V 2 bases and J 0 bases, with 11 bases left between them. The CDR3 runs to 16 residues. This chain's CDR3 is CASSQQWLTSGNTIYF. Here the CDR3 DNA reads TGCGCCAGCAGCCAACAGTGGCTTACCTCTGGAAACACCATATATTTT.

The genes are TRBV4-1 and TRBJ2-2; D call uncertain. V shed 4 bases and J shed 6 bases, with 6 bases lying between them. CDR1 is MGHRA, CDR2 YSYEKL, per germline. The CDR3 is 12 amino acids. The CDR3 reads CASSPPAGELFF. The CDR3 coding sequence is TGCGCCAGCAGCCCTCCGGCCGGGGAGCTGTTTTTT.

This chain connects TRBV7-2 to TRBJ1-5; TRBD1 might be the D (5 bases). The CDR3 extends over 13 amino acids. V was trimmed by 11 bases and J by 1 base, leaving 12 bases between them. Germline V CDR1 and CDR2: SGHTA, FQGNSA. The chain's CDR3 is CASGLMSNQPQHF. CDR3 DNA: TGTGCCTCGGGGCTTATGAGCAATCAGCCCCAGCATTTT.

CDR3 loop: CSVVGSRGWGTEAFF. The DNA for the CDR3 is TGCAGCGTTGTCGGGAGCAGGGGTTGGGGCACTGAAGCTTTCTTT. This chain joins TRBV29-1 and TRBJ1-1, with a weak D call TRBD1 (6 bases). V lost 4 bases and J lost 4, with 19 bases in between. Germline CDR1 reads SQVTM; CDR2 reads ANQGSEA. The CDR3 is 15 amino acids. Drawing the rest from reference TRBV29-1 and TRBJ1-1, the complete variable domain is SAVISQKPSRDICQRGTSLTIQCQVDSQVTMMFWYRQQPGQSLTLIATANQGSEATYESGFVIDKFPISRPNLTFSTLTVSNMSPEDSSIYLCSVVGSRGWGTEAFFGQGTRLTVV.

The V call is TRBV4-2, the J call TRBJ2-7; D might be TRBD2 (5 bases). Trimming pared 0 bases from V and 5 bases from J, leaving 11 bases between. Germline assignment: CDR1 LGHNA and CDR2 YNFKEQ. This CDR3 spans 14 amino acids. CDR3 loop: CASSQDEGGNEQYF. The CDR3 bases are TGTGCCAGCAGCCAAGATGAGGGCGGAAACGAGCAGTACTTC.

This chain uses TRBV12-3 or TRBV12-4 with TRBJ1-2; D not resolved. This CDR3 has 12 amino acids. Trimming removed 8 bases at V and 4 bases at J, with 11 bases between. The CDR3 protein is CASGVSIYGYTF. As DNA, the CDR3 is TGTGCCAGCGGTGTATCCATCTATGGCTACACCTTC.

This clone was counted a single time. An end of the junction differs from the germline gene, which may be a read error. This chain's CDR3 is CAITGDEGGTEAFF. The CDR3 region has the DNA TGTGCGATCACGGGGGACGAGGGGGGCACTGAAGCTTTCTTT. This rearrangement joins TRBV10-3 to TRBJ1-1; D perhaps matches TRBD1 (6 bases). There are 14 residues in the CDR3. Per germline, CDR1 ENHRY and CDR2 SYGVKD.